This is a list of T cell receptor beta chains from one sample in a study of T cells after yellow fever vaccination. TCRdb re-called the 5' RACE reads through MiXCR, storing one row per CDR3 protein. The sample includes just under 600,000 distinct CDR3 sequences, roughly 14% of them seen just once. The sequences come from PBMCs, collected on the day of the yellow fever booster vaccination. Source of these receptors: a man younger than 40 who received the YFV17D yellow fever vaccine. Each CDR3 is given without its conserved first and last residue. The order of the fields is V gene, CDR3 length, clone size, J gene, CDR3 protein. Clone size is not always given. Where it is, it says once, few, many or a class for expanded clones.

TRBV11-2	9	.	TRBJ1-1	ASSSIGRAF
TRBV6-1	17	few	TRBJ2-4	ASKKGASGRREAKNIQY
TRBV18	15	many	TRBJ2-1	ASSPDRTGPFYNEQF
TRBV5-1	12	few	TRBJ2-7	ASGPGQGTDEQY
TRBV5-1	15	few	TRBJ2-2	ASSPLAGVINTGELF
TRBV2	16	.	TRBJ2-3	ASCLDGGGSARTDTQY
TRBV14	12	few	TRBJ1-1	ASSQGTGRAEAF
TRBV2	13	.	TRBJ1-5	ASSEEGWGNQPQH
TRBV20-1	13	few	TRBJ2-7	SAQRTSGRAVEQY
TRBV11-2	14	many	TRBJ2-1	ASSLSSGRAGNEQF
TRBV4-3	15	.	TRBJ1-6	ASSQAYQTGSYSPLH
TRBV10-3	14	few	TRBJ2-7	AISESQETFKNEQY
TRBV29-1	9	few	TRBJ2-1	SVDPSDEQF
TRBV13	13	many	TRBJ2-4	ASSAGRDPPNIQY
TRBV5-6	15	.	TRBJ2-7	ASSLRVGTSGLKEQY
TRBV18	14	.	TRBJ2-1	ASSPKLGTVTNEQF
TRBV20-1	12	few	TRBJ2-3	SARSQRLTDTQY
TRBV7-2	12	few	TRBJ2-5	ASSFTHRAETQY
TRBV24-1	14	few	TRBJ2-7	ATSDSVHRAPREQY
TRBV5-4	14	.	TRBJ2-2	ASSLVGGKNTGELF
TRBV12-3/TRBV12-4	14	many	TRBJ2-6	ASSDKGSSGANVLT
TRBV5-6	11	once	TRBJ2-5	ASGPTAMETQY
TRBV3-1	13	many	TRBJ1-2	ASSQDQQGLYGYT
TRBV5-4	13	.	TRBJ2-7	ASSIGTSGIYEQY
TRBV7-2	9	many	TRBJ2-5	ASRTGTTPH
TRBV2	12	.	TRBJ2-5	ASRLLGGKETQY
TRBV7-9	13	few	TRBJ2-3	ASSLTASGRDTQY
TRBV4-3	12	many	TRBJ1-2	ASSQELASSGYT
TRBV15	11	.	TRBJ2-1	ATSRDLPDEQF
TRBV29-1	13	few	TRBJ2-7	SVSGTDTGFYEQY
TRBV11-2	13	many	TRBJ2-1	ASSRGSGIYNEQF
TRBV7-9	15	.	TRBJ2-2	ASSPFSSRGKVGELF
TRBV12-3/TRBV12-4	10	few	TRBJ1-2	ASSPGIYGYT
TRBV7-9	14	.	TRBJ2-5	ASSLAGRREKETQY
TRBV7-6	14	few	TRBJ1-6	ASSLEGDSYNSPLH
TRBV5-4	11	few	TRBJ2-7	ASSLGTLNEQY
TRBV7-2	11	few	TRBJ2-1	ASSLAPVNEQF
TRBV12-3/TRBV12-4	14	.	TRBJ2-1	ASSVGRVASYNEQF
TRBV10-3	12	.	TRBJ1-6	AISGVEGQSPLH
TRBV20-1	11	.	TRBJ1-3	SVQGQDGNTIY